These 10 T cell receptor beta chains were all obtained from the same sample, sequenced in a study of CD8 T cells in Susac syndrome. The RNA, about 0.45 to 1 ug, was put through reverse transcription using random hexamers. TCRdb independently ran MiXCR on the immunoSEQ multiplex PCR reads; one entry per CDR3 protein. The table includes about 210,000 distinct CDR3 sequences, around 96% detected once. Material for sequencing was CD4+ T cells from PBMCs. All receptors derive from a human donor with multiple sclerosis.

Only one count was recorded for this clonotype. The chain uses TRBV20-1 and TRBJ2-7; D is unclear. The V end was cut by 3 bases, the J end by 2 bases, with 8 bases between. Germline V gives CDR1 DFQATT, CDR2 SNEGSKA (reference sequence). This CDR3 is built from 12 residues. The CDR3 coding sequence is TGCAGTGCTAGGGCTGAGACCTACGAGCAGTACTTC. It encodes CSARAETYEQYF.

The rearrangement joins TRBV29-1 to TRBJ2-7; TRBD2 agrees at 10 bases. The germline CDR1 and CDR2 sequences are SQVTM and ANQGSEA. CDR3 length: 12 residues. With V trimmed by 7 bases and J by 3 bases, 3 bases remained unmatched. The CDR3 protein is CSAASGSYEQYF. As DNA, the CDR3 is TGCAGCGCTGCTAGCGGGAGCTACGAGCAGTACTTC.

As DNA, the CDR3 is TGTGCCAGCAGTCGGCCCCTGGAGACCCAGTACTTC. Encoded protein: CASSRPLETQYF. V usage is TRBV6-1 and J usage is TRBJ2-5; no clear D. In germline, CDR1 is MNHNS, CDR2 SASEGT. This CDR3 has 12 residues. V lost 5 bases to trimming and J lost 5 bases, with 9 bases between them.

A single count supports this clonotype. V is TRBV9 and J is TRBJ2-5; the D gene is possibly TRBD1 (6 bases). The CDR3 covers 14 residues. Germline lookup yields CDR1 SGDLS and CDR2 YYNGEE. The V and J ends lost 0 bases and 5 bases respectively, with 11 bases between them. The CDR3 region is CASSVVGQGETQYF. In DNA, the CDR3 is TGTGCCAGCAGCGTAGTAGGGCAGGGGGAGACCCAGTACTTC.

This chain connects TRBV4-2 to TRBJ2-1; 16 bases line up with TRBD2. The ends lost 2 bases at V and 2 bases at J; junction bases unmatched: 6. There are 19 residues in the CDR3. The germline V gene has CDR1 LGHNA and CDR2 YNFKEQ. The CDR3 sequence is CASSQTGTSGGATYNEQFF. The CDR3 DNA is TGTGCCAGCAGCCAAACCGGGACTAGCGGGGGGGCCACCTACAATGAGCAGTTCTTC.

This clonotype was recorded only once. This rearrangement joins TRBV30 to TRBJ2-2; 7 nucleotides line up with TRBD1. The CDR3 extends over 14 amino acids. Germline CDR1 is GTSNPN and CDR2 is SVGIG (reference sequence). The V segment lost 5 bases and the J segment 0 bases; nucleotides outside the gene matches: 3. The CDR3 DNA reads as TGTGCCTGGGTCCAGGGGGCGAACACCGGGGAGCTGTTTTTT. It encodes CAWVQGANTGELFF.

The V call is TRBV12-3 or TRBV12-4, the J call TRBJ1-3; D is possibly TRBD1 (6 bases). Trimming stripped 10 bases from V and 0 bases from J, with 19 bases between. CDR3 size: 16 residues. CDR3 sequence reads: CAILRVGARSGNTIYF. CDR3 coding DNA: TGTGCCATCCTCCGGGTGGGGGCGCGCTCTGGAAACACCATATATTTT.

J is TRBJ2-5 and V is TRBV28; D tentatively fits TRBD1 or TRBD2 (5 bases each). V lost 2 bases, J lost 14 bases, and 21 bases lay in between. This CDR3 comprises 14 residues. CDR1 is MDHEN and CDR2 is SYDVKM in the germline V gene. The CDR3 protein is CASSLSVGVSPPYF. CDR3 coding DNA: TGTGCCAGCAGTTTAAGTGTGGGGGTCTCTCCCCCCTACTTC.

The chain's CDR3 is CAWNHLAGFEQFF. The CDR3 coding sequence is TGTGCCTGGAACCACCTGGCGGGATTTGAGCAGTTCTTC. The rearrangement links TRBV30 to TRBJ2-1, with D perhaps TRBD2 (6 bases). This CDR3 comprises 13 residues. The germline V and J ends were trimmed by 4 bases and 9 bases, with 16 bases remaining between them. Germline CDR1 GTSNPN, CDR2 SVGIG (reference sequence).

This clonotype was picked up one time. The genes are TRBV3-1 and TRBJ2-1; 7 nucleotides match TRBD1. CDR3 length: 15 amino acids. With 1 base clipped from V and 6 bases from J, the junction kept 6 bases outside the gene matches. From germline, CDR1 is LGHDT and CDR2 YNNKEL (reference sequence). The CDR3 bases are TGTGCCAGCAGCCAAGCGGGACAGCTAACCAATGAGCAGTTCTTC. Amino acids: CASSQAGQLTNEQFF.